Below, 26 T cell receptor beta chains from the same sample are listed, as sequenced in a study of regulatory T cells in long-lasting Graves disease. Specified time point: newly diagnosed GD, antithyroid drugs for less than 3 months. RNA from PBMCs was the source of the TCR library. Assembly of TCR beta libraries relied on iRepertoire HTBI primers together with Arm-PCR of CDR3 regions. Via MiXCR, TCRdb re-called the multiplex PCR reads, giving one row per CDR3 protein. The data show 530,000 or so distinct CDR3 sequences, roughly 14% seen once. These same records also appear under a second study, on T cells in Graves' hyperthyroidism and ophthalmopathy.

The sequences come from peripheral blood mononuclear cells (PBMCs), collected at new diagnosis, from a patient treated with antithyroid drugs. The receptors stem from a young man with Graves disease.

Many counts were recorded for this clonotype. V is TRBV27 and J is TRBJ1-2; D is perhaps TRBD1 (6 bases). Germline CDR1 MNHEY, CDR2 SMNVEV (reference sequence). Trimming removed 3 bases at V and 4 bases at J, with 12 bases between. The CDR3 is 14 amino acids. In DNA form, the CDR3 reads TGTGCCAGCAGTTTGTGGGGGGCGGGCTATGGCTACACCTTC. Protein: CASSLWGAGYGYTF.

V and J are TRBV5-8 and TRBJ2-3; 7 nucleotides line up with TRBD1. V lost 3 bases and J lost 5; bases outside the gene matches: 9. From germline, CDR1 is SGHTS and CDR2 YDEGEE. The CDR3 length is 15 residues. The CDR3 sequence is CASSSGQDKLDTQYF. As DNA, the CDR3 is TGTGCCAGCAGCTCCGGACAGGATAAGTTAGATACGCAGTATTTT. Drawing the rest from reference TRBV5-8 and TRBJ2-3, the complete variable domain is EAGVTQSPTHLIKTRGQQATLRCSPISGHTSVYWYQQALGLGLQFLLWYDEGEERNRGNFPPRFSGRQFPNYSSELNVNALELEDSALYLCASSSGQDKLDTQYFGPGTRLTVL.

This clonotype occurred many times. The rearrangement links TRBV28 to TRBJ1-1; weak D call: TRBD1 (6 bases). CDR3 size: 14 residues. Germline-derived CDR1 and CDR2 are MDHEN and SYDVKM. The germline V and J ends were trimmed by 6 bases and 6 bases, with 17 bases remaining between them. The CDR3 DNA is TGTGCCAGCAGCAAGTCTACAGGGATCCCTGAAGCTTTCTTT. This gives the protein CASSKSTGIPEAFF.

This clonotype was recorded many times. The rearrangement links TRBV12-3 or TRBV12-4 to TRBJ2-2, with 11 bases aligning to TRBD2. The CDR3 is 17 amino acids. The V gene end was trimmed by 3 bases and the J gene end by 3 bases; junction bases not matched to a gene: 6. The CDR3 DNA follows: TGTGCCAGCAGTTTGATAGCGGGAGGGCCTCACACCGGGGAGCTGTTTTTT. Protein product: CASSLIAGGPHTGELFF.

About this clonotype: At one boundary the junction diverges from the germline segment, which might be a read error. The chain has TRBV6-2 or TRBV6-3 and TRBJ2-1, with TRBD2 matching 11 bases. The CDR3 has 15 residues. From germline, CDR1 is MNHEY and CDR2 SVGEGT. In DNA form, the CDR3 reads TGTGCCAGCAGTGACTCACTAGCGGGAGACAATGAGCAGTTCTTC. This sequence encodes CASSDSLAGDNEQFF.

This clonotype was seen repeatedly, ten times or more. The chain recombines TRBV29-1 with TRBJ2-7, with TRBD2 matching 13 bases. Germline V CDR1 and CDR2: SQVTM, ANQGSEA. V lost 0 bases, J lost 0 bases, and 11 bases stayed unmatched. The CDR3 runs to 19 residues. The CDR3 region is CSVEDLRLAGGRSSYEQYF. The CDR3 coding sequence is TGCAGCGTTGAAGATCTTCGACTAGCGGGAGGCCGGAGCTCCTACGAGCAGTACTTC.

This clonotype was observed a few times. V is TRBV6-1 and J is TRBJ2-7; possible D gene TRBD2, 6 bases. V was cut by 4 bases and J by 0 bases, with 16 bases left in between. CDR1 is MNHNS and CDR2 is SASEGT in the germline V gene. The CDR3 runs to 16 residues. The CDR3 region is CASSAQLGGSSYEQYF. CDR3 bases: TGTGCCAGCAGTGCTCAACTGGGGGGTAGCTCCTACGAGCAGTACTTC.

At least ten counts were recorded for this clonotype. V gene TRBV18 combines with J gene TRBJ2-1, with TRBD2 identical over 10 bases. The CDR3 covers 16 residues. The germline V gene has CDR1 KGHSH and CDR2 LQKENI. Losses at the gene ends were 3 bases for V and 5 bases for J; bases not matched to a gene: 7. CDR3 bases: TGTGCCAGCTCACCCCCCCTAGCGGGAGCGAACAATGAGCAGTTCTTC. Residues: CASSPPLAGANNEQFF.

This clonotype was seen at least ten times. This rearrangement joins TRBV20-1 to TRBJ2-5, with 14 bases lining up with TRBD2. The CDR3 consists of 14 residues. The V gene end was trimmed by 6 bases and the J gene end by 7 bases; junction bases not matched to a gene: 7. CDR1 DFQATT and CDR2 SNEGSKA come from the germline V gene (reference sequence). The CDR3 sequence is CSAGTSGSSGTQYF. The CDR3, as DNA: TGCAGTGCGGGGACTAGCGGGAGTAGCGGGACCCAGTACTTC.

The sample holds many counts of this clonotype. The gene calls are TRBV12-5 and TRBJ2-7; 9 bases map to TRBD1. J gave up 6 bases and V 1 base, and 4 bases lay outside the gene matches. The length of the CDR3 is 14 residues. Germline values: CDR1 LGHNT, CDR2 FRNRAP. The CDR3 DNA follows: TGTGCTAGTGGTTTGGGACAGGGGGGAGGCGAGCAGTACTTC. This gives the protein CASGLGQGGGEQYF. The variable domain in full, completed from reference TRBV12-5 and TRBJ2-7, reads DARVTQTPRHKVTEMGQEVTMRCQPILGHNTVFWYRQTMMQGLELLAYFRNRAPLDDSGMPKDRFSAEMPDATLATLKIQPSEPRDSAVYFCASGLGQGGGEQYFGPGTRLTVT.

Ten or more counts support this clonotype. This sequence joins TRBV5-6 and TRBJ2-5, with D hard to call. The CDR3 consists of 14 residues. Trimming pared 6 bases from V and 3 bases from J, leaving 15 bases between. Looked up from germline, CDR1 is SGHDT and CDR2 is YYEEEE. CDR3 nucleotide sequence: TGTGCCAGCACCCCAATAGGCACGAAAGAGACCCAGTACTTC. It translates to CASTPIGTKETQYF.

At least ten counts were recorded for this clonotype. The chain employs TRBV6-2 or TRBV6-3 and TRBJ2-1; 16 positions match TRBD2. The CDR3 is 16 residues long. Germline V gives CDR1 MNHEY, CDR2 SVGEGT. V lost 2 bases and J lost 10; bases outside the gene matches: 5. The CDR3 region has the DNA TGTGCCAGCAGTTACGGGACTAGCGGGAGGGCCCACGAGCAGTTCTTC. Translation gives CASSYGTSGRAHEQFF.

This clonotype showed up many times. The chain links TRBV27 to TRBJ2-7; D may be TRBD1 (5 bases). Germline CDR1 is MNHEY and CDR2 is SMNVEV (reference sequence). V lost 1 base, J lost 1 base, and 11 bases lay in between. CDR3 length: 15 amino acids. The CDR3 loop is CASSLLSAGSYEQYF. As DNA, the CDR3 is TGTGCCAGCAGTTTATTGTCGGCAGGGTCCTACGAGCAGTACTTC.

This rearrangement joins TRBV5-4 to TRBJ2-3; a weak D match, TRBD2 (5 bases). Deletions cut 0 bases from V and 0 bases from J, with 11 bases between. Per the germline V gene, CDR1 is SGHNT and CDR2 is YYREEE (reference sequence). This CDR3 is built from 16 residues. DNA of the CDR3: TGTGCCAGCAGCTTGGAGAGCGGCACTAGCACAGATACGCAGTATTTT. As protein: CASSLESGTSTDTQYF.

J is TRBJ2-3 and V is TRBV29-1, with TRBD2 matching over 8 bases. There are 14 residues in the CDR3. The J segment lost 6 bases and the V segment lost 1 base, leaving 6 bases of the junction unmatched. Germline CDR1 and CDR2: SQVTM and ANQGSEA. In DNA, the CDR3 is TGCAGCGTTGAAGGGGGCGGGAGGAGGGATACGCAGTATTTT. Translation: CSVEGGGRRDTQYF.

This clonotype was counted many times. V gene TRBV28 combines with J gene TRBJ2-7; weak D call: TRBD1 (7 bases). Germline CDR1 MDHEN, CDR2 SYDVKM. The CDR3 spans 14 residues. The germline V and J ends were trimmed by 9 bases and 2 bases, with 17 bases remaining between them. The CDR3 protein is CASARGTVPYEQYF. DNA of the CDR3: TGTGCCAGTGCTCGCGGGACAGTCCCCTACGAGCAGTACTTC.

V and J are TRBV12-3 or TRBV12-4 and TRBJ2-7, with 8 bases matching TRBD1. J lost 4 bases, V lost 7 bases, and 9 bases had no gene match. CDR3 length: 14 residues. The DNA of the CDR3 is TGTGCCAGCAATCTCGGACAGGGTAGATACGAGCAGTACTTC. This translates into CASNLGQGRYEQYF.

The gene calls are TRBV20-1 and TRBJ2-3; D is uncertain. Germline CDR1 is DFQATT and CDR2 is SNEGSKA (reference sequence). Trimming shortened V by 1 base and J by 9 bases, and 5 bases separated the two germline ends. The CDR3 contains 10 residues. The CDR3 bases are TGCAGTGCTAGAGTCTCGACGCAGTATTTT. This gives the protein CSARVSTQYF.

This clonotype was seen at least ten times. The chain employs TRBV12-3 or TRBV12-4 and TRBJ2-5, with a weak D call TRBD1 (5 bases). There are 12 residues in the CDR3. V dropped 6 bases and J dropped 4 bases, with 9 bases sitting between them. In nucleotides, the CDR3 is TGTGCCAGCAGGGGGCCTGGAGAGACCCAGTACTTC. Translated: CASRGPGETQYF.

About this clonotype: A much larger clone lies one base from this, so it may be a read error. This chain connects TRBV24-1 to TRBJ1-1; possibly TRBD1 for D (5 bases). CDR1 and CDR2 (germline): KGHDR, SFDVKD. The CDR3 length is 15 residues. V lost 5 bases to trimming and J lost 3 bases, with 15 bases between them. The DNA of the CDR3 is TGTGCCACCAGTGGGTCGGGGCCAAAGGACACTGAAGCTTTCTTT. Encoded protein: CATSGSGPKDTEAFF.

This CDR3 is CAWNGLDSAGNTIYF. The CDR3 DNA reads TGTGCCTGGAATGGGCTAGACTCTGCTGGAAACACCATATATTTT. This sequence joins TRBV30 and TRBJ1-3; no definite D call. V was pared by 4 bases and J by 2 bases, with 15 bases between. The CDR3 is 15 residues long. The germline V gene has CDR1 GTSNPN and CDR2 SVGIG (reference sequence). Complete variable domain (other parts from reference TRBV30 and TRBJ1-3): SQTIHQWPATLVQPVGSPLSLECTVEGTSNPNLYWYRQAAGRGLQLLFYSVGIGQISSEVPQNLSASRPQDRQFILSSKKLLLSDSGFYLCAWNGLDSAGNTIYFGEGSWLTVV.

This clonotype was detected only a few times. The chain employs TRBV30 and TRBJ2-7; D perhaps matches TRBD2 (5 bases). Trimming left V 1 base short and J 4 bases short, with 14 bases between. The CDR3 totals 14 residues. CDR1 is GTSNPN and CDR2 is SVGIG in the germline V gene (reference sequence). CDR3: CAWSGGERWYEQYF. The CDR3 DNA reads TGTGCCTGGAGTGGCGGTGAGCGGTGGTACGAGCAGTACTTC.

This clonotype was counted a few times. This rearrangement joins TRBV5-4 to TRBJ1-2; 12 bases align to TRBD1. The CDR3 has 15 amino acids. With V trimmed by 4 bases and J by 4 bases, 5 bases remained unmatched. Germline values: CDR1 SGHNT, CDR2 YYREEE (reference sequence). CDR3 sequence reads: CASSGGQGAGYGYTF. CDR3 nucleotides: TGTGCCAGCAGCGGGGGACAGGGGGCTGGCTATGGCTACACCTTC.

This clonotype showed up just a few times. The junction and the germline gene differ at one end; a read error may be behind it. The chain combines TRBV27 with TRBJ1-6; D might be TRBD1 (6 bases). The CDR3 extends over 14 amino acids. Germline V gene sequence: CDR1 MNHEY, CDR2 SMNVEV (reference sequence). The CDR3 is CACSLRDNISPLHF. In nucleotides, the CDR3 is TGTGCCTGCAGTTTAAGGGACAATATATCACCCCTCCACTTT.

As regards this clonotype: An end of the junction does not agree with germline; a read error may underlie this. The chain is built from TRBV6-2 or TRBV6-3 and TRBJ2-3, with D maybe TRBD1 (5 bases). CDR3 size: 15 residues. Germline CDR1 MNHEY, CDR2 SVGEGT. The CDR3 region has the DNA TGTGCCAGCAGTTACTCTGGCGGAAACACAGGTACGCAGTATTTT. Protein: CASSYSGGNTGTQYF.

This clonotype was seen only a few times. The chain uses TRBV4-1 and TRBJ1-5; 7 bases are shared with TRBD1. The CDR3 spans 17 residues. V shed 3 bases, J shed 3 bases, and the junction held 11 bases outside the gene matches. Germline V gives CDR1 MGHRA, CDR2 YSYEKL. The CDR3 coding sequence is TGCGCCAGCAGCCATGACAGGGCAAGAGGGTACAATCAGCCCCAGCATTTT. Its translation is CASSHDRARGYNQPQHF.